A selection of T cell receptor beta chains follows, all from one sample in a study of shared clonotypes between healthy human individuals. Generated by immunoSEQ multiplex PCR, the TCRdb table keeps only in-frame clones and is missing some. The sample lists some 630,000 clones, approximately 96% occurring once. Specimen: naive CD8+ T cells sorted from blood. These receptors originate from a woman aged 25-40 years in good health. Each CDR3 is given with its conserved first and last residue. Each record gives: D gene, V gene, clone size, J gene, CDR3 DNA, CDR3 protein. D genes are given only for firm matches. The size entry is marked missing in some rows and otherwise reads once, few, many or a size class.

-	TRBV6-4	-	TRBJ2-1	TGTGCCAGCAGTGACAGGATCTACAATGAGCAGTTCTTC	CASSDRIYNEQFF
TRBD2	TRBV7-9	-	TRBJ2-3	TGTGCCAGCAGCTGGACTAGCGGGGAGGATACGCAGTATTTT	CASSWTSGEDTQYF
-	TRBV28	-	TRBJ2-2	TGTGCCAGCAGTCCTCGAGCGGACGGGGAGCTGTTTTTT	CASSPRADGELFF
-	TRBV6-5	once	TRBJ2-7	TGTGCCAGCAGTCCTGCTGGCCCCACCGAGCAGTACTTC	CASSPAGPTEQYF
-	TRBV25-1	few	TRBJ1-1	TGTGCCAGCAGTGGAGGGAAGTACACTGAAGCTTTCTTT	CASSGGKYTEAFF
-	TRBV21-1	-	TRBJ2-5	TGTGCCAGCAGCAAAGGGACAGGGCACCCCTCAGAGACCCAGTACTTC	CASSKGTGHPSETQYF
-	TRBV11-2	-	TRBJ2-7	TGTGCCAGCAGCTTAGAGCGGTACGAGCAGTACTTC	CASSLERYEQYF
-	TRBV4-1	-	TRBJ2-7	TGCGCCAGCAGCCAAGATAGAGGGTCTAGCGAGCAGTACTTC	CASSQDRGSSEQYF
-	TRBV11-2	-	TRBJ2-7	TGTGCCAGCAGCTCCACTTCCCCCCAAGGTCGTGGGCTCTACGAGCAGTACTTC	CASSSTSPQGRGLYEQYF
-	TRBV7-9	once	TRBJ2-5	TGTGCCAGCAGCTCCCCGGGCCGAGAGACCCAGTACTTC	CASSSPGRETQYF
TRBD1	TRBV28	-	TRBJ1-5	TGTGCCGGTGCCAGGGGGTATGATATAGGTCAGCCCCAGCATTTT	CAGARGYDIGQPQHF
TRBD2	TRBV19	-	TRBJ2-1	TGTGCCAGTAGTCCGGGACTAGCGCAGAATGAGCAGTTCTTC	CASSPGLAQNEQFF
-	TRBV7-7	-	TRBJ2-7	TGTGCCAGCACCATTCCCGACAAGGGTTTAACCTACGAGCAGTACTTC	CASTIPDKGLTYEQYF
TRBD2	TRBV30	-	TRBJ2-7	TGTGCCTGGAGTGGACTAGCGCGTAACTACGAGCAGTACTTC	CAWSGLARNYEQYF
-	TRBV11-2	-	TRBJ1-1	TGTGCCAGCAGCTTGGGCGGGGCCGGGGTCGGCACTGAAGCTTTCTTT	CASSLGGAGVGTEAFF
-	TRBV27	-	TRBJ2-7	TGTGCCAGCAGTTTAAGTGGGGGCGCGTCTTCCGAGCAGTACTTC	CASSLSGGASSEQYF
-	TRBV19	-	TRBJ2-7	TGTGCCAGTAGTATCTACTGGAGGTACGAGCAGTACTTC	CASSIYWRYEQYF
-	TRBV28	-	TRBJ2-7	TGTGCCAGCAGTCCTACAGGTTCCTACGAGCAGTACTTC	CASSPTGSYEQYF
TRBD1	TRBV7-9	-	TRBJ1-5	TGTGCCAGCAGCTCAGGACAGGGGGTGTATAGCAATCAGCCCCAGCATTTT	CASSSGQGVYSNQPQHF
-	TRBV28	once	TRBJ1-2	TGTGCCAGCAGTTTAGACTTCGGGCCGAACTATGGCTACACCTTC	CASSLDFGPNYGYTF
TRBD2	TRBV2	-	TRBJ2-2	TGTGCCAGCAGGCCACTAGCGGCCACCGGGGAGCTGTTTTTT	CASRPLAATGELFF
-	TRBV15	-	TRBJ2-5	TGTGCCACCAGCCCGGGCGGCGTCCTCCAAGAGACCCAGTACTTC	CATSPGGVLQETQYF